This T cell receptor (beta chain) emerged from a study of T cell repertoires in cytomegalovirus infection. The CDR3 totals 14 residues. The germline gives CDR1 ENHRY, CDR2 SYGVKD. Germline trimming cut 2 bases from V and 3 bases from J; bases unmatched to any gene: 3. TCRdb reanalysed the reads using MiXCR and keeps one entry per CDR3 protein. The table records fewer than 400,000 distinct CDR3 sequences, roughly 18% of them present only once. This clonotype occurred a few times. The source is a human donor in good health (CMV status not recorded). Some clones in this sample may be carry-over from other donors' samples. The chain joins TRBV10-3 to TRBJ1-2; 7 bases are a match to TRBD1. Sample: PBMCs. This CDR3 is CAISEGQADYGYTF. CDR3 nucleotides: TGTGCCATCAGTGAGGGACAGGCCGACTATGGCTACACCTTC.